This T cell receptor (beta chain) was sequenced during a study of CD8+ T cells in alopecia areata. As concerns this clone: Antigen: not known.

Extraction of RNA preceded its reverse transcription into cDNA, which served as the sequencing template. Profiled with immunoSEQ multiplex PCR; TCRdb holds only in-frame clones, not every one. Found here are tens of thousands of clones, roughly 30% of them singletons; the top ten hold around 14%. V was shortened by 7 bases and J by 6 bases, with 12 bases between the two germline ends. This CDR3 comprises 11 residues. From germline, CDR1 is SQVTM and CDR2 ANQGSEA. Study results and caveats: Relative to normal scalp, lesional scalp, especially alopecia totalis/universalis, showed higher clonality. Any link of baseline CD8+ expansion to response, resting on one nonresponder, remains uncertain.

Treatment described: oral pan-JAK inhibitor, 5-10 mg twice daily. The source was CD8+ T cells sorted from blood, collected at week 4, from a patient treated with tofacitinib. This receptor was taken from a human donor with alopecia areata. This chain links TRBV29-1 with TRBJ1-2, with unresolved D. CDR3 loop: CSGVERNGYTF. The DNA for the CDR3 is TGCAGCGGGGTGGAAAGAAATGGCTACACCTTC.